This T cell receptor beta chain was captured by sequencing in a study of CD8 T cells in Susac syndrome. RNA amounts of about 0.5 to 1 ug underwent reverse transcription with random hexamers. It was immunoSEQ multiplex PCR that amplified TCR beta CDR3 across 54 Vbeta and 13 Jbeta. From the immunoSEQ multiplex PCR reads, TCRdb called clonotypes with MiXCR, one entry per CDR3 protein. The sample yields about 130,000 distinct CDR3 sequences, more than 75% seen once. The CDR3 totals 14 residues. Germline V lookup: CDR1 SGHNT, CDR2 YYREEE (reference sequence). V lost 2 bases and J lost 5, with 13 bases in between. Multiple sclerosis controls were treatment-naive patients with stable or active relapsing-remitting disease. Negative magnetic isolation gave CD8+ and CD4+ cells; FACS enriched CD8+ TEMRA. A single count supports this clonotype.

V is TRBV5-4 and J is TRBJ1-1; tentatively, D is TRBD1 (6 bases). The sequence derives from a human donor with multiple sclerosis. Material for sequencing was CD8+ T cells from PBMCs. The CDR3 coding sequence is TGTGCCAGCAGCTTCCGGGGGGCTGGGACTGAAGCTTTCTTT. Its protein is CASSFRGAGTEAFF.